Sequencing of this T cell receptor beta chain was carried out in a study of Ad26.COV2.S vaccination and SARS-CoV-2 variants. Documented treatment: some 20 received Ad26.COV2.S at low or high dose, single or two shots; 5 received placebo; per-sample allocation not given. Sampling was done on day 63 after the first vaccine or placebo injection. Method: immunoSEQ multiplex PCR; TCRdb's copy keeps in-frame clones and lacks some. The table has around 240,000 clones, around 87% seen once. The TCR comes from a person between 18 and 59 years old who received the Ad26.COV2.S COVID-19 vaccine or a placebo. The sequencing used peripheral blood, collected in a trial of Ad26.COV2.S vaccine versus placebo.

In nucleotides, the CDR3 is TGTGCTAGTGGTTTGGGACTAGCGTCCACAGATACGCAGTATTTT. The encoded protein is CASGLGLASTDTQYF. The chain recombines TRBV12-5 with TRBJ2-3; 8 nucleotides agree with TRBD2. CDR3 length: 15 residues. Trimming at V came to 1 base and at J to 2 bases, leaving 2 bases not matched to a gene. CDR1 LGHNT and CDR2 FRNRAP come from the germline V gene. Based on the CDR3 plus reference TRBV12-5 and TRBJ2-3, the full variable domain is DARVTQTPRHKVTEMGQEVTMRCQPILGHNTVFWYRQTMMQGLELLAYFRNRAPLDDSGMPKDRFSAEMPDATLATLKIQPSEPRDSAVYFCASGLGLASTDTQYFGPGTRLTVL.